One T cell receptor beta chain is described in this entry. What it recognizes is unknown. Profiling relied on immunoSEQ multiplex PCR, and the TCRdb table lists in-frame clones only, not all of them. The sample records fewer than 120,000 clones, approximately 88% being singletons. The data stem from a study of cytomegalovirus exposure and HLA in healthy donors. Overall study results and limits: The CMV antigen specificity of a few CMV-associated chains was confirmed through in vitro analysis. The listing of 150 or so TCR beta chains classed them as cytomegalovirus-associated.

The approximately 130-subject validation cohort, separate from the approximately 670-subject first cohort, included the donors. Sequencing was carried out using PBMCs. This TCR came from a young woman in good health and CMV-seropositive.

The CDR3 spells CAISEGQGFNYGYTF. CDR3 nucleotides: TGTGCCATCAGTGAGGGCCAGGGGTTCAACTATGGCTACACCTTC. J is TRBJ1-2 and V is TRBV10-3; D possibly corresponds to TRBD1 (6 bases). Trimming stripped 2 bases from V and 2 bases from J, with 12 bases between. The CDR3 is 15 residues long. CDR1 is ENHRY, CDR2 SYGVKD, per germline.